This T cell receptor (beta chain) was captured by sequencing in a study of beta chain features in type 1 diabetes. Study-wide points: When Type 1 diabetes patients were examined, their TCRB CDR3s proved moderately but significantly shorter in all four CD4+ subsets. TCRB repertoires of naive, central memory and Treg cells appeared more similar among patients than among healthy donors. An over-representation of cells with high TCR expression could result from cDNA sequencing.

This clone has a count of ten or more. Its antigen is not known. The CDR3 covers 15 residues. Germline V gene lookup returns CDR1 SGHTA and CDR2 FQGNSA. Trimming cost V 2 bases and J 3 bases, with 13 bases left between them. TCRB transcripts that were expressed got sequenced, as all of the isolated RNA had been reverse transcribed. Here immunoSEQ multiplex PCR was the method, and the copy in TCRdb shows in-frame clones only, minus some. Of more than 300,000 clones listed, 6.5% to 10% are singletons. V usage is TRBV7-2 and J usage is TRBJ2-5; no clear D gene. The specimen sequenced was central memory CD4+ T cells from blood. The sequence was obtained from a woman aged 18-35 years in good health. The chain's CDR3 is CASSLIVLPKETQYF. DNA for the CDR3: TGTGCCAGCAGCTTAATAGTCCTCCCCAAAGAGACCCAGTACTTC.